This passage covers 5 T cell receptor beta chains from one sample sequenced in a study of blood T cell repertoires in COVID-19. This table comes from immunoSEQ multiplex PCR, and its TCRdb copy is limited to in-frame clones, with some not included. The sample yields 490,000 or so clones, around nine tenths seen once. The specimen was PBMCs or T cells enriched from blood (not recorded which). Receptor source: a woman in her sixties or seventies who had recovered from COVID-19.

V is TRBV29-1 and J is TRBJ2-5; the match to TRBD1 covers 9 bases. The V segment lost 6 bases and the J segment 5 bases; nucleotides outside the gene matches: 10. This CDR3 spans 14 amino acids. Germline CDR1 reads SQVTM; CDR2 reads ANQGSEA. CDR3: CSVGWTGVEETQYF. The CDR3 DNA reads as TGCAGCGTGGGATGGACAGGGGTGGAGGAGACCCAGTACTTC.

A note on this clone: The sample contains more than one DNA sequence encoding this CDR3. The gene calls are TRBV29-1 and TRBJ2-7; D is perhaps TRBD1 (6 bases). CDR1 and CDR2 (germline): SQVTM, ANQGSEA. Trimming took 2 bases from V and 4 from J, leaving 6 bases between them. There are 11 residues in the CDR3. The CDR3, as DNA: TGCAGCGTTGAAACAGGGTACGAGCAGTACTTC. Translation gives CSVETGYEQYF.

The V call is TRBV3-1 (or the pseudogene TRBV3-2), the J call TRBJ2-7; 8 nucleotides align to TRBD2. The V gene end was trimmed by 1 base and the J gene end by 4 bases; junction bases not matched to a gene: 6. Germline CDR1 reads LGHDT; CDR2 reads YNNKEL (reference sequence). This CDR3 contains 15 residues. The CDR3 region has the DNA TGTGCCAGCAGCCAAGGCAGCGGGGGTTGGTACGAGCAGTACTTC. It translates to CASSQGSGGWYEQYF.

This clone was detected only once. V usage is TRBV6-5 and J usage is TRBJ2-7; TRBD1 matches 11 bases. The length of the CDR3 is 14 residues. The junction had 7 bases not matched to a gene; V was cut back by 7 bases and J by 5 bases. CDR1 is MNHEY, CDR2 SVGAGI, per germline. The DNA of the CDR3 is TGTGCCAGCATTCGGGACAGGGGGATCCACGAGCAGTACGTC. The encoded protein is CASIRDRGIHEQYV.

The chain uses TRBV7-6 and TRBJ2-3; D is perhaps TRBD2 (6 bases). The ends were cut back, 3 bases at V and 4 bases at J, with 11 bases in the middle. This CDR3 spans 14 amino acids. Germline V CDR1 and CDR2: SGHVS, FNYEAQ. The CDR3 coding sequence is TGTGCCAGCAGCTTTCTCTCGGGGGCAGATACGCAGTATTTT. This gives the protein CASSFLSGADTQYF.